These 17 T cell receptor beta chains share one sample of origin, sequenced in a study of Graves' ophthalmopathy and Graves' hyperthyroidism. Amplifying from RNA transcripts, the study obtained TCR beta CDR3 regions. After a first-round RT-PCR with HTBI primers, a second-round multiplex PCR was run. TCRdb reprocessed the multiplex PCR reads with MiXCR, giving one entry per CDR3 protein. The profile shows roughly 300,000 distinct CDR3 sequences, 17% of them singletons. The sample consisted of peripheral blood. The receptors here all came from an adult man with Graves' ophthalmopathy.

This clonotype showed up many times. The gene calls are TRBV29-1 and TRBJ2-5, with D perhaps being TRBD1 or TRBD2 (5 bases each). CDR1 SQVTM and CDR2 ANQGSEA come from the germline V gene. The CDR3 length is 12 residues. V was clipped by 6 bases and J by 3 bases, with 11 bases between them. CDR3 loop: CSVPLGEETQYF. In DNA, the CDR3 is TGCAGCGTACCACTGGGGGAAGAGACCCAGTACTTC.

The table lists this clonotype with many counts. The V call is TRBV28, the J call TRBJ2-7; 9 bases match TRBD1. Germline CDR1 MDHEN, CDR2 SYDVKM. This CDR3 region has 15 residues. J gave up 3 bases and V 6 bases, and 9 bases lay outside the gene matches. The chain's CDR3 is CASSRGDRAYYEQYF. The CDR3 DNA reads TGTGCCAGCAGCCGGGGGGACAGGGCTTACTACGAGCAGTACTTC. The full variable domain, in which reference TRBV28 and TRBJ2-7 provide the parts outside the CDR3, is DVKVTQSSRYLVKRTGEKVFLECVQDMDHENMFWYRQDPGLGLRLIYFSYDVKMKEKGDIPEGYSVSREKKERFSLILESASTNQTSMYLCASSRGDRAYYEQYFGPGTRLTVT.

The chain has TRBV12-3 or TRBV12-4 and TRBJ1-6; unclear D gene. Trimming shortened V by 6 bases and J by 9 bases, and 15 bases separated the two germline ends. This CDR3 has 14 residues. CDR3 loop: CASSYGMLGSPLHF. The CDR3 coding sequence is TGTGCCAGCAGCTACGGGATGCTGGGTTCACCCCTCCACTTT.

The chain is built from TRBV6-1 and TRBJ1-1; the D is unclear. Trimming pared 7 bases from V and 11 bases from J, leaving 11 bases between. Germline V lookup: CDR1 MNHNS, CDR2 SASEGT. The length of the CDR3 is 10 residues. CDR3 DNA sequence: TGTGCCAGCACCAACGGGAGGGCTTTCTTT. Protein product: CASTNGRAFF.

This clonotype was seen at least ten times. V is TRBV5-8 and J is TRBJ2-7; D ambiguous. Trimming took off 4 bases at V and 4 bases at J, with 12 bases between the two ends. Germline CDR1 is SGHTS and CDR2 is YDEGEE. There are 13 residues in the CDR3. CDR3 sequence reads: CASSRQIGYEQYF. The CDR3 coding sequence is TGTGCCAGCAGCCGGCAGATCGGTTACGAGCAGTACTTC.

This clonotype has a count of ten or more. V is TRBV20-1 and J is TRBJ2-7; maybe TRBD2 (5 bases). The CDR3 is 10 amino acids. The germline CDR1 and CDR2 sequences are DFQATT and SNEGSKA (reference sequence). Between the trimmed V and J ends, which lost 6 bases and 7 bases, there was a span of 10 bases. The CDR3 is CSAAWEEQYF. The CDR3 bases are TGCAGTGCCGCGTGGGAGGAGCAGTACTTC.

This clonotype appeared many times. This chain uses TRBV20-1 with TRBJ1-1, with a weak D call TRBD1 (5 bases). The CDR3 sequence is 13 residues long. Trimming took off 4 bases at V and 3 bases at J, with 12 bases between the two ends. Germline-derived CDR1 and CDR2 are DFQATT and SNEGSKA (reference sequence). CDR3 region: CSAINQGDTEAFF. As DNA, the CDR3 is TGCAGTGCTATCAACCAGGGAGACACTGAAGCTTTCTTT.

The table lists this clonotype with many counts. J is TRBJ2-7 and V is TRBV29-1; D perhaps matches TRBD1 (5 bases). The CDR3 covers 13 residues. Germline values: CDR1 SQVTM, CDR2 ANQGSEA. V was clipped by 2 bases and J by 5 bases, with 13 bases between them. Here the CDR3 reads CSVETPGIHEQYF. For the CDR3, the DNA is TGCAGCGTTGAAACTCCAGGGATCCACGAGCAGTACTTC.

This clonotype was seen many times. The rearrangement uses TRBV15 and TRBJ2-6; D is possibly TRBD2 (6 bases). Germline loops: CDR1 LNHNV, CDR2 YYDKDF (reference sequence). This CDR3 comprises 19 residues. The V end was cut by 1 base, the J end by 3 bases, with 19 bases between. The DNA of the CDR3 is TGTGCCACCAGCAGAGGCGGGGTGTCGAATCTCTTTGGGGCCAACGTCCTGACTTTC. Translated: CATSRGGVSNLFGANVLTF.

This clonotype occurred many times. The chain uses TRBV7-8 and TRBJ2-5; D is ambiguous. There are 15 residues in the CDR3. Germline values: CDR1 SGHVS, CDR2 FQNEAQ. Trimming stripped 6 bases from V and 2 bases from J, with 16 bases between. CDR3 nucleotides: TGTGCCAGCAGGCTACCTTTAGTTGGACAAGAGACCCAGTACTTC. Its translation: CASRLPLVGQETQYF. Complete variable domain (other parts from reference TRBV7-8 and TRBJ2-5): GAGVSQSPRYKVAKRGQDVALRCDPISGHVSLFWYQQALGQGPEFLTYFQNEAQLDKSGLPSDRFFAERPEGSVSTLKIQRTQQEDSAVYLCASRLPLVGQETQYFGPGTRLLVL.

This clonotype was detected many times. V gene TRBV12-3 or TRBV12-4 combines with J gene TRBJ2-7; 9 positions match TRBD1. V shed 6 bases, J shed 6 bases, and the junction held 12 bases outside the gene matches. The CDR3 is 15 amino acids. The CDR3 coding sequence is TGTGCCAGCAGCCCCGTGGGACAGGGAAGTGGCGAGCAGTACTTC. Amino acids: CASSPVGQGSGEQYF.

This clonotype occurred a few times. The V call is TRBV5-1, the J call TRBJ2-5; no clear D. CDR1 is SGHRS, CDR2 YFSETQ, per germline. The CDR3 sequence is 13 residues long. Trimming left V 9 bases short and J 4 bases short, with 16 bases between. The CDR3 DNA reads TGCGCCAACACCCCTGGGCGGTCAGAGACCCAGTACTTC. Translating it yields CANTPGRSETQYF.

The table lists this clonotype with many counts. This chain uses TRBV2 with TRBJ2-5; 8 bases align to TRBD2. V dropped 11 bases and J dropped 5; count of bases not matched to a gene: 10. This CDR3 is built from 13 residues. CDR1 is SNHLY, CDR2 FYNNEI, per germline. This CDR3 reads CAGSRGARETQYF. In DNA form, the CDR3 reads TGTGCCGGATCGCGGGGGGCCCGGGAGACCCAGTACTTC.

There are many counts of this clonotype. V usage is TRBV6-2 or TRBV6-3 and J usage is TRBJ2-7, with D possibly being TRBD2 (6 bases). This CDR3 contains 14 residues. The V gene's germline CDR1 is MNHEY and CDR2 SVGEGT. The germline V and J ends were trimmed by 5 bases and 7 bases, with 18 bases remaining between them. The CDR3 bases are TGTGCCAGCAGTAGAACGACTAGGTTGGGGGAGCAGTACTTC. Its translation: CASSRTTRLGEQYF.

J is TRBJ2-5 and V is TRBV6-1, with D perhaps matching TRBD1 or TRBD2 (6 bases each). Germline V gene sequence: CDR1 MNHNS, CDR2 SASEGT. The CDR3 extends over 14 amino acids. The germline V and J ends were trimmed by 6 bases and 0 bases, with 11 bases remaining between them. In DNA, the CDR3 is TGTGCCAGCAGCTGGAGGGACAACCAAGAGACCCAGTACTTC. Translation gives CASSWRDNQETQYF.

Ten or more counts support this clonotype. The chain joins TRBV5-6 to TRBJ2-2, with 8 nucleotides matching TRBD1. V lost 4 bases to trimming and J lost 0 bases; unmatched junction nucleotides: 11. CDR1 is SGHDT and CDR2 is YYEEEE in the germline V gene. CDR3 length equals 18 residues. For the CDR3, the DNA is TGTGCCAGCAGCCCACAGAACAGGGGGGCATCGAACACCGGGGAGCTGTTTTTT. It codes for CASSPQNRGASNTGELFF.

The rearrangement joins TRBV11-2 to TRBJ2-7, with a weak D call TRBD2 (6 bases). CDR1 SGHAT and CDR2 FQNNGV come from the germline V gene. The CDR3 is 17 amino acids. Trimming stripped 2 bases from V and 2 bases from J, with 19 bases between. The CDR3 DNA follows: TGTGCCAGCAGCTTAAGTCGGACCCAGCGGGCAACCTACGAGCAGTACTTC. Translation gives CASSLSRTQRATYEQYF.